This T cell receptor beta chain was captured by sequencing in a study of blood T cell repertoires in COVID-19. Study summary: The analysed material was cDNA or gDNA that came from T cells, B-cell-depleted T cells, or PBMCs.

On this clone itself: Other DNA sequences in the sample encode the same CDR3.

Original processing methods: The assay estimated nucleated cells by amplifying reference gene primers. Sequencing was performed with immunoSEQ multiplex PCR; in TCRdb, only in-frame clones are kept and a portion is missing. V and J calls and clone size come straight from that table; D and trimming were deduced from the DNA. The profile shows fewer than 450,000 clones, around nine tenths of them singletons. CDR1 is SGDLS and CDR2 is YYNGEE in the germline V gene. With 2 bases removed from V and 5 bases from J, the gap between germline ends came to 9 bases. CDR3 length: 13 residues. The sample taken for sequencing was peripheral blood. The gene calls are TRBV9 and TRBJ2-3; maybe TRBD2 (6 bases). This TCR was sampled from a woman aged 18-30 years who had recovered from COVID-19. The chain's CDR3 is CASSVGGGDTQYF. In DNA, the CDR3 is TGTGCCAGCAGCGTGGGGGGTGGAGATACGCAGTATTTT.